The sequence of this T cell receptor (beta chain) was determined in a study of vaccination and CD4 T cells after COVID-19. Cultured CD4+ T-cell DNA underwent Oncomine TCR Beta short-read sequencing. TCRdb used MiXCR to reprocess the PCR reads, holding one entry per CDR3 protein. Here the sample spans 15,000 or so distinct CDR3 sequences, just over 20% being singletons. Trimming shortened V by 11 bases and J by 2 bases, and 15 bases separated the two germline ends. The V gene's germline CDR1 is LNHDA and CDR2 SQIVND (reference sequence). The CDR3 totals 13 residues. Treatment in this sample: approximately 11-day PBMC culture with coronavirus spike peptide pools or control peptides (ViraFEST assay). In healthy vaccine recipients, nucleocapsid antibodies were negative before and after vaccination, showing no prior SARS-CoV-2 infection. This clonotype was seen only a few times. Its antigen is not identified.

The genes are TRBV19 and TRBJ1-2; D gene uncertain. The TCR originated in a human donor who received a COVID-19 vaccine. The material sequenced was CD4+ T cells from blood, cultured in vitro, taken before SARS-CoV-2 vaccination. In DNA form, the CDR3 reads TGTGCCGGGAGGCGCGACGGAAACTATGGCTACACCTTC. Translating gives CAGRRDGNYGYTF.